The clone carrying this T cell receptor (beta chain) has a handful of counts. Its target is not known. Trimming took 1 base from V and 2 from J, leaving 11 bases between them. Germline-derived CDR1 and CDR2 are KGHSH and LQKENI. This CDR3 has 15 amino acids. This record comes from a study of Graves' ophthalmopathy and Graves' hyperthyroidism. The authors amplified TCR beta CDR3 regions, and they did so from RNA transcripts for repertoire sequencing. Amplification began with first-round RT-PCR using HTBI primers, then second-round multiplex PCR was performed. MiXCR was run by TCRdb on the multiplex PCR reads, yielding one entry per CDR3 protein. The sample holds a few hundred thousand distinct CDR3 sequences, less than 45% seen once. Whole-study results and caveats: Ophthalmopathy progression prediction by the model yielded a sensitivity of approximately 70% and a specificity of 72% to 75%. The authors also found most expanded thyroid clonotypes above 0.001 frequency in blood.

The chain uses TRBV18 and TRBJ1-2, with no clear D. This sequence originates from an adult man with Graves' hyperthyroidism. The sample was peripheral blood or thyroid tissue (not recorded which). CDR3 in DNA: TGTGCCAGCTCACCACGGGTGGACGGAAACTATGGCTACACCTTC. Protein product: CASSPRVDGNYGYTF. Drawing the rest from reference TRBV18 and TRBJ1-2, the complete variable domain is NAGVMQNPRHLVRRRGQEARLRCSPMKGHSHVYWYRQLPEEGLKFMVYLQKENIIDESGMPKERFSAEFPKEGPSILRIQQVVRGDSAAYFCASSPRVDGNYGYTFGSGTRLTVV.